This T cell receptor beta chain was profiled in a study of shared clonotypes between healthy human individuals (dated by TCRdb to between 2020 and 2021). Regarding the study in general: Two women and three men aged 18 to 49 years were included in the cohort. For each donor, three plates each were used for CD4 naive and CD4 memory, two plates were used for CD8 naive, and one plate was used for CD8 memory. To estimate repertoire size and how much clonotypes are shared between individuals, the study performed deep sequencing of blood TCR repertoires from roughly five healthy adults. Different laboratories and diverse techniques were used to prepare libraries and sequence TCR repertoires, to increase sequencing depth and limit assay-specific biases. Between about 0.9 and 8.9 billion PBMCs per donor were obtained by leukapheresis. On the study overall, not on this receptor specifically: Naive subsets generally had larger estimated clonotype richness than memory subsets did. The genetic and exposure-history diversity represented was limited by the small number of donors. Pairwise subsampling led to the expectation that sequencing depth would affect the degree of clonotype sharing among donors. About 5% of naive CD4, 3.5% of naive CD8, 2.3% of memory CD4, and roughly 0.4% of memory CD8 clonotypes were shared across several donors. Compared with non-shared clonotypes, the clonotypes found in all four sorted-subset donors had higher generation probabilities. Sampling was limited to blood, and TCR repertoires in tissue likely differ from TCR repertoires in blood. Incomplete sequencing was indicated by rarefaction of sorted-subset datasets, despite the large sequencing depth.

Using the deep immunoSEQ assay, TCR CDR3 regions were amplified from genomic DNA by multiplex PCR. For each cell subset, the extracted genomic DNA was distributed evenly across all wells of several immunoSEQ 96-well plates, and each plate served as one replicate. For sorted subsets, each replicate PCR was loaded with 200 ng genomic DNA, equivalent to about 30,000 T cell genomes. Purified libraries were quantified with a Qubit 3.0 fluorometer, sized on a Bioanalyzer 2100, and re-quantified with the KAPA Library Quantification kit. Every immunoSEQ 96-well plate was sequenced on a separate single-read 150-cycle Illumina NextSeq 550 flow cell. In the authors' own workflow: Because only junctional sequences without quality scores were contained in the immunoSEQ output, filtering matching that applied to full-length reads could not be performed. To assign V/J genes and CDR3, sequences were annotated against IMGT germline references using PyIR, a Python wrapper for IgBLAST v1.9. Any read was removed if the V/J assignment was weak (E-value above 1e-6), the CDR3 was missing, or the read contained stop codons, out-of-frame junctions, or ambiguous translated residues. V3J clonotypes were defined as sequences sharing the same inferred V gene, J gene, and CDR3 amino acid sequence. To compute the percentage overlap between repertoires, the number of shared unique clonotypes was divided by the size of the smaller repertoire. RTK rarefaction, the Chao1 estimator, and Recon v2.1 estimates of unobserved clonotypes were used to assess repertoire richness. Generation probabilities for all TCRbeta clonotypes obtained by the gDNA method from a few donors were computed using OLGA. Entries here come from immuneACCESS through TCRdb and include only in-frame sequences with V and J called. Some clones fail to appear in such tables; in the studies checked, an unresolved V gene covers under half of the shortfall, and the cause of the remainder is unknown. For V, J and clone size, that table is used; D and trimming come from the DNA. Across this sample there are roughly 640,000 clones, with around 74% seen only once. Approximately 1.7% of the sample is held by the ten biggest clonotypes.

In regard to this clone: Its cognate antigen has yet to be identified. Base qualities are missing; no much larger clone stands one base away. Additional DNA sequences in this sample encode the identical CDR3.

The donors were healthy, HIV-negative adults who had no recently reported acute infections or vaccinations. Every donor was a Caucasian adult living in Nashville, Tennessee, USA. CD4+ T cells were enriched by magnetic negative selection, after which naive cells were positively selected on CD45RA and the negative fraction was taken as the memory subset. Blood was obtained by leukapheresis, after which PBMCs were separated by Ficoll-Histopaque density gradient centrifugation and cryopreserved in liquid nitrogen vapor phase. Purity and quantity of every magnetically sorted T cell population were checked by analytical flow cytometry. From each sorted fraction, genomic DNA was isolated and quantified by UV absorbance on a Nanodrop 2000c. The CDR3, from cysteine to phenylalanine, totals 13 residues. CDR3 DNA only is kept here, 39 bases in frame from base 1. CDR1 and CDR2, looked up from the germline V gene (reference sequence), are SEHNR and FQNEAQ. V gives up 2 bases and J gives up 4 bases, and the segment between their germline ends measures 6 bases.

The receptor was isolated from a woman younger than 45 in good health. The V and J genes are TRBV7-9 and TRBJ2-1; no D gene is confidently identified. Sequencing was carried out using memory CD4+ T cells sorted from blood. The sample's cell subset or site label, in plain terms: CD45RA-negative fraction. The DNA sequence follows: TGTGCCAGCAGCTTACCCCCTTACAATGAGCAGTTCTTC. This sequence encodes CASSLPPYNEQFF.